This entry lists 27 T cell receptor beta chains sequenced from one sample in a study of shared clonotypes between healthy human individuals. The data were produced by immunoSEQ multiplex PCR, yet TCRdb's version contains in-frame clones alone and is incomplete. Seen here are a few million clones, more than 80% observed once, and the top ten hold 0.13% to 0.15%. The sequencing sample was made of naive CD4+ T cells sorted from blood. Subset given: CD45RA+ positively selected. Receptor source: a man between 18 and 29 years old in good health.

The CDR3 here is CASTLGGYATEAFF. Written as DNA, the CDR3 is TGTGCCAGCACTTTGGGGGGGTATGCCACTGAAGCTTTCTTT. The rearrangement joins TRBV28 to TRBJ1-1, with D possibly TRBD1 on 5 matching bases. Germline V lookup: CDR1 MDHEN, CDR2 SYDVKM. The CDR3 runs 14 residues. The germline V and J ends were trimmed by 7 bases and 4 bases, with 16 bases remaining between them.

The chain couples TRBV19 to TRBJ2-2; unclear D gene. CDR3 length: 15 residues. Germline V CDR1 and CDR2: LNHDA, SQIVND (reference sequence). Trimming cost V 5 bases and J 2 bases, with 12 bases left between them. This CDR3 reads CASSGWQANTGELFF. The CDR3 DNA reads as TGTGCCAGTAGTGGCTGGCAGGCTAACACCGGGGAGCTGTTTTTT.

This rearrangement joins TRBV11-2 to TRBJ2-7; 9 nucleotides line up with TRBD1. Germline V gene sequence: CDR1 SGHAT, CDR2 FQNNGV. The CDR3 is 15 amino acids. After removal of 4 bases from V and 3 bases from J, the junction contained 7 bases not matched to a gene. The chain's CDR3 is CASSSAGTGLYEQYF. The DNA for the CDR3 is TGTGCCAGCAGCTCGGCGGGGACAGGGCTCTACGAGCAGTACTTC.

This CDR3 is CASSPPNREHEQYF. The CDR3 coding sequence is TGTGCCAGCTCACCACCAAACAGGGAGCACGAGCAGTACTTC. The genes are TRBV18 and TRBJ2-7, with a weak D call TRBD1 (6 bases). The ends were cut back, 0 bases at V and 5 bases at J, with 11 bases in the middle. Germline CDR1 and CDR2: KGHSH and LQKENI. This CDR3 has 14 residues.

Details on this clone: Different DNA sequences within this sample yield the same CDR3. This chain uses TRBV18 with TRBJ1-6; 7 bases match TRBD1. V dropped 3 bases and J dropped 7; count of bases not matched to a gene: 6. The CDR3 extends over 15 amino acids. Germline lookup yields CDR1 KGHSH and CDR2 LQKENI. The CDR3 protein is CASSPEGQLNSPLHF. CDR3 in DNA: TGTGCCAGCTCACCCGAGGGACAGTTAAATTCACCCCTCCACTTT. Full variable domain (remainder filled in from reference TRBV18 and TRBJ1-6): NAGVMQNPRHLVRRRGQEARLRCSPMKGHSHVYWYRQLPEEGLKFMVYLQKENIIDESGMPKERFSAEFPKEGPSILRIQQVVRGDSAAYFCASSPEGQLNSPLHFGNGTRLTVT.

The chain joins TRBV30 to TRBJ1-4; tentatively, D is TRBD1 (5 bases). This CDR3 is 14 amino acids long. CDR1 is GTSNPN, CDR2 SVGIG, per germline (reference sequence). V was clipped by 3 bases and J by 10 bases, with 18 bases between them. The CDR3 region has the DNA TGTGCCTGGAGGGGTGGGCAGACTGGGGGAAAACTGTTTTTT. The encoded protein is CAWRGGQTGGKLFF.

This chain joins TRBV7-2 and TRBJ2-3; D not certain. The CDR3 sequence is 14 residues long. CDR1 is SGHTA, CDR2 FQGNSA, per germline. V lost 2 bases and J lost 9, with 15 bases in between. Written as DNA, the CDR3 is TGTGCCAGCAGCTTACCCCCGTTGGCAGCAACGCAGTATTTT. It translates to CASSLPPLAATQYF.

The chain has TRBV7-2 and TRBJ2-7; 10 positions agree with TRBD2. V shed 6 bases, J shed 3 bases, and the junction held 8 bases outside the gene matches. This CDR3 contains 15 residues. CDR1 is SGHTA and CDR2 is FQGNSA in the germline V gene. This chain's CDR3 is CASSQESSGSYEQYF. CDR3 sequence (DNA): TGTGCCAGCAGTCAAGAGTCTAGCGGGAGCTACGAGCAGTACTTC.

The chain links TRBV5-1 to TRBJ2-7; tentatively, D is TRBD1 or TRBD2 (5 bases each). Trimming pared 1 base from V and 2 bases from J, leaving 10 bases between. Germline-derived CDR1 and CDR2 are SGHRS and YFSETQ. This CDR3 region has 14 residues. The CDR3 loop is CASSLQGPPYEQYF. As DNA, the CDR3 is TGCGCCAGCAGCTTGCAGGGACCCCCCTACGAGCAGTACTTC.

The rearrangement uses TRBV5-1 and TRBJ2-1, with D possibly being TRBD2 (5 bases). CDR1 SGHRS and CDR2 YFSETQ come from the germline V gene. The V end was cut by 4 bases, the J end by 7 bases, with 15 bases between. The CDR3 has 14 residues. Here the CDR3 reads CASSPSPPGNEQFF. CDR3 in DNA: TGCGCCAGCAGCCCAAGCCCCCCGGGGAATGAGCAGTTCTTC.

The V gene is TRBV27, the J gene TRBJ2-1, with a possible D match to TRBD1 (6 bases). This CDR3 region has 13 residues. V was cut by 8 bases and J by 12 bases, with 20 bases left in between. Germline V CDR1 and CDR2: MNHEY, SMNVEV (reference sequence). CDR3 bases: TGTGCCAGCTCTCCCCTTGGGGGCGTAAGGCAGTTCTTC. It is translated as CASSPLGGVRQFF.

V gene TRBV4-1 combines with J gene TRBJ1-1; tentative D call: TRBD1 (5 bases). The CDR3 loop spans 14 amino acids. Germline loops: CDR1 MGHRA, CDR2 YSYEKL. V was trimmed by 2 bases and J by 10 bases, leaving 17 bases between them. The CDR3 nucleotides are TGCGCCAGCAGCCAAAAGACCGGGACCCTGGGAGCTTTCTTT. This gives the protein CASSQKTGTLGAFF.

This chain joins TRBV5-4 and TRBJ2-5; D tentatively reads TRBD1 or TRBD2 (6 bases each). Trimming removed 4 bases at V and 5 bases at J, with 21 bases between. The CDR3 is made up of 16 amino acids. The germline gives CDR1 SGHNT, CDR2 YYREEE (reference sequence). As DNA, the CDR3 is TGTGCCAGCAGCCTACCACCTCTACAAGGGGGGGAGACCCAGTACTTC. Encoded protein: CASSLPPLQGGETQYF.

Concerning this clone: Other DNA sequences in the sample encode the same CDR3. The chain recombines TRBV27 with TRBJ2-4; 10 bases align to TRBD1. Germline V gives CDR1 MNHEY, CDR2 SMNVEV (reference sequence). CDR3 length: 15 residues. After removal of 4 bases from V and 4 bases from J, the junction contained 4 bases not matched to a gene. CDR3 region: CASSSLGQGKNIQYF. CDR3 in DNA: TGTGCCAGCAGTTCGTTGGGACAGGGGAAAAACATTCAGTACTTC.

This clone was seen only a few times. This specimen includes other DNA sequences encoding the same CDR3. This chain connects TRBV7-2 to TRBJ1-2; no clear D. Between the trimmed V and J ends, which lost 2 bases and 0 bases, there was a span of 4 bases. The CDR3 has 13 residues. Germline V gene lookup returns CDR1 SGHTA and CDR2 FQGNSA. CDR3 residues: CASSLTANYGYTF. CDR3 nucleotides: TGTGCCAGCAGCTTAACAGCTAACTATGGCTACACCTTC.

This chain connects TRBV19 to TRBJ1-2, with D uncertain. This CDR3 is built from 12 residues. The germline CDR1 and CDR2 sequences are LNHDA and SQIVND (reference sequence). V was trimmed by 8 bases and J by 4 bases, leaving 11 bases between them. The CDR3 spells CASDVGGYGYTF. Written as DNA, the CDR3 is TGTGCCAGTGACGTTGGTGGCTATGGCTACACCTTC.

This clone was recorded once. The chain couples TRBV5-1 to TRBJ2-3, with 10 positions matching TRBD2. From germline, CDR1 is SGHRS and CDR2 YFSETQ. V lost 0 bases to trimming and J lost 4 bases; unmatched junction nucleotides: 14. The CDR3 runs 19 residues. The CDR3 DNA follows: TGCGCCAGCAGCTTGGAACTAGCGGGATCCTTGAGACTCGCAGATACGCAGTATTTT. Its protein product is CASSLELAGSLRLADTQYF.

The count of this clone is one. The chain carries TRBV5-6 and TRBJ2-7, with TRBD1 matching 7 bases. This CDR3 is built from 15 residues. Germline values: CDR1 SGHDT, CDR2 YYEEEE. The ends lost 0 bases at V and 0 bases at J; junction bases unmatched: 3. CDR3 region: CASSLDTGDSYEQYF. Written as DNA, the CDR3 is TGTGCCAGCAGCTTGGATACAGGGGACTCCTACGAGCAGTACTTC.

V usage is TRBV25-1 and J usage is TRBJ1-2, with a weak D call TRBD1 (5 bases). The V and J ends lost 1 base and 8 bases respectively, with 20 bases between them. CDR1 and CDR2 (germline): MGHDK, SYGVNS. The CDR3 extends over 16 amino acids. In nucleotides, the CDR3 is TGTGCCAGCAGTGAATCAAGGGCAGGGCCCCGGAGCGGCTACACCTTC. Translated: CASSESRAGPRSGYTF.

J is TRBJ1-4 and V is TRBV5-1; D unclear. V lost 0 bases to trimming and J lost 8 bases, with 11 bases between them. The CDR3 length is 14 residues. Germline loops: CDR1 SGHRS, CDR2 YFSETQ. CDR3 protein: CASSLEAPGEKLFF. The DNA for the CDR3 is TGCGCCAGCAGCTTGGAGGCCCCCGGGGAAAAACTGTTTTTT. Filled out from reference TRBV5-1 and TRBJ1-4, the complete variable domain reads KAGVTQTPRYLIKTRGQQVTLSCSPISGHRSVSWYQQTPGQGLQFLFEYFSETQRNKGNFPGRFSGRQFSNSRSEMNVSTLELGDSALYLCASSLEAPGEKLFFGSGTQLSVL.

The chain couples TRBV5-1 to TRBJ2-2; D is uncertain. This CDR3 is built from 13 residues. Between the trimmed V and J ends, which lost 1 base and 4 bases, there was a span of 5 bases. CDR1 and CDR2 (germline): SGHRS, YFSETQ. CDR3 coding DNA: TGCGCCAGCAGCTTGTTGACCACCGGGGAGCTGTTTTTT. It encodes CASSLLTTGELFF.

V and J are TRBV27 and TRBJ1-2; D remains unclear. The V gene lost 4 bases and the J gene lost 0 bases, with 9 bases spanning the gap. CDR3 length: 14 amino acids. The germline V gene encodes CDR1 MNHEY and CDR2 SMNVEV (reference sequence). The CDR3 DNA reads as TGTGCCAGCAGTTCACGTCCGACTAACTATGGCTACACCTTC. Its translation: CASSSRPTNYGYTF.

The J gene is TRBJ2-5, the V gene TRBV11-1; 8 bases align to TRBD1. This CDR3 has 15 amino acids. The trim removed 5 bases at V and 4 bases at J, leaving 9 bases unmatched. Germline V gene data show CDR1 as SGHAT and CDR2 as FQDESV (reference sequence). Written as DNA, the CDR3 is TGTGCCAGCAGCGATCCGACAGGGGCCGGAGAGACCCAGTACTTC. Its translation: CASSDPTGAGETQYF.

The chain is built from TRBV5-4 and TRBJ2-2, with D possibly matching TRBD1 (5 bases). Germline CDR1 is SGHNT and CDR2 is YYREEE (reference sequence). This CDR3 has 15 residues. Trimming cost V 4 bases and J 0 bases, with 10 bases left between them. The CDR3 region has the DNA TGTGCCAGCAGCCGGGCAGGGTCGAACACCGGGGAGCTGTTTTTT. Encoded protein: CASSRAGSNTGELFF. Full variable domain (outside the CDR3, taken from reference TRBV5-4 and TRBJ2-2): ETGVTQSPTHLIKTRGQQVTLRCSSQSGHNTVSWYQQALGQGPQFIFQYYREEENGRGNFPPRFSGLQFPNYSSELNVNALELDDSALYLCASSRAGSNTGELFFGEGSRLTVL.

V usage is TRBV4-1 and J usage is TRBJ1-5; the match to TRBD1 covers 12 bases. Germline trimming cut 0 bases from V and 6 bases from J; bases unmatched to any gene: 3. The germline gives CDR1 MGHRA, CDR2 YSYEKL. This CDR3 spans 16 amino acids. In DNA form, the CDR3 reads TGCGCCAGCAGCCAAGAGGGACAGGGGGCAAGTCAGCCCCAGCATTTT. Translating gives CASSQEGQGASQPQHF.

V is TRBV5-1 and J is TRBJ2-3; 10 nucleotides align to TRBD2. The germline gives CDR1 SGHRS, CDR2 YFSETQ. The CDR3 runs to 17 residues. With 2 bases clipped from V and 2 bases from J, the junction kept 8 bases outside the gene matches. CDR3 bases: TGCGCCAGCAGCTTAAATCAAGCGGGAGGGAACACAGATACGCAGTATTTT. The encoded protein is CASSLNQAGGNTDTQYF. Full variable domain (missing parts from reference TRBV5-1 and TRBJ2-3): KAGVTQTPRYLIKTRGQQVTLSCSPISGHRSVSWYQQTPGQGLQFLFEYFSETQRNKGNFPGRFSGRQFSNSRSEMNVSTLELGDSALYLCASSLNQAGGNTDTQYFGPGTRLTVL.

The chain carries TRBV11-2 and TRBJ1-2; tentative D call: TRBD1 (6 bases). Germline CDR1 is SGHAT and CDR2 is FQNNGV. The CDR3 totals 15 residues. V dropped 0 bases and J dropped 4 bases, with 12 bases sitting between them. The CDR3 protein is CASSLDLTGTYGYTF. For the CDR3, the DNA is TGTGCCAGCAGCTTAGATCTCACAGGGACCTATGGCTACACCTTC.